These T cell receptor beta chains were read from a single sample in a study of shared clonotypes between healthy human individuals. The table came from immunoSEQ multiplex PCR; TCRdb's copy has only in-frame clones and leaves some out. The sample consists of about 520,000 clones, almost 80% of them appearing once. Material: PBMCs. Every receptor here comes from a woman aged 40 to 50 in good health. Some clones in this sample may be carry-over from other donors' samples. CDR3s leave out the opening cysteine and the closing phenylalanine or tryptophan. Fields, in order: V gene, clone size, CDR3 length, J gene, CDR3 protein. The size entry is marked missing in some rows and otherwise reads once, few, many or a size class.

>TRBV5-1|NA|14|TRBJ2-2
ASSPGTGMNTGELF
>TRBV5-1|NA|16|TRBJ2-1
ASSVGLAGADAYNEQF
>TRBV30|NA|12|TRBJ1-3
AWSEGTAGNTIY
>TRBV30|NA|11|TRBJ1-1
AWSINRDTEAF
>TRBV10-3|NA|18|TRBJ2-7
AISESRRGPEASPFYEQY
>TRBV6-6|NA|10|TRBJ1-1
ASSYRGVRAF
>TRBV7-9|NA|12|TRBJ2-7
ASSLTSGPYEQY
>TRBV4-1|NA|14|TRBJ2-2
ASSQALAGGTGELF
>TRBV4-1|NA|16|TRBJ2-5
ASSPSPRLAGVAETQY
>TRBV10-3|NA|12|TRBJ2-3
AISEQRDADTQY
>TRBV11-3|NA|14|TRBJ2-3
ASSTGLAGVQDTQY
>TRBV7-9|few|14|TRBJ1-3
ASSPGQGARGNTIY
>TRBV28|NA|9|TRBJ2-3
ASSSPSTQY
>TRBV10-2|NA|15|TRBJ2-2
ASRDLAGGETNGELF
>TRBV28|NA|12|TRBJ2-5
ASSLFGNIQGQY
>TRBV25-1|NA|14|TRBJ1-4
ASSEGVGVGSEKLF
>TRBV15|NA|12|TRBJ2-1
ATSRERFYNEQF
>TRBV7-8|once|13|TRBJ1-2
ASSGDRAAAYGYT
>TRBV11-3|NA|9|TRBJ1-1
ASSTGGEAF
>TRBV11-3|NA|14|TRBJ2-2
ASSPRDRASTGELF
>TRBV28|NA|13|TRBJ1-3
ASSLYGNSGNTIY
>TRBV7-3|NA|16|TRBJ2-2
ASSPGLAGGRGTGELF
>TRBV25-1|NA|11|TRBJ2-7
ASSELTSYEQY
>TRBV11-1|NA|11|TRBJ2-1
ASSLTERYEQF
>TRBV7-9|NA|12|TRBJ2-5
ASSRMAGKETQY
>TRBV5-1|NA|12|TRBJ1-1
ASSRDNLNTEAF
>TRBV30|NA|13|TRBJ2-1
AWRAGTSVYNEQF
>TRBV19|NA|13|TRBJ2-5
ASSPGLAGEETQY